The sequence of this T cell receptor beta chain was determined in a study of cytomegalovirus exposure and HLA in healthy donors. The study's findings and limits: Reports indicated that the classifier achieved high specificity and sensitivity in diagnosing cytomegalovirus status. The study assumed roughly uniform donor sequencing depth for presence/absence analyses. In a later analysis, most CMV-associated TCR beta chains appeared HLA-restricted.

Primers included in the PCR were 60 Vbeta and 13 Jbeta primers. In the study's own analysis: As a later analysis found, there were 60 million to 90 million unique TCR beta chains, of which some 9.9 million were shared. Generated by immunoSEQ multiplex PCR, the TCRdb table keeps only in-frame clones and is missing some. The V and J calls and clone size come from that table; D and trimming were worked out from the DNA. The table has approximately 150,000 clones, 80% seen once. With regard to this clone: No antigen is known for it. Other DNA sequences in this specimen translate into the identical CDR3.

The germline V and J ends were trimmed by 3 bases and 6 bases, with 8 bases remaining between them. CDR3 size: 12 residues. Per germline, CDR1 KGHSH and CDR2 LQKENI. The source of this sequence is a woman aged 45-65 years in good health and CMV-seronegative. The sequenced sample consisted of PBMCs. This rearrangement joins TRBV18 to TRBJ1-2; D perhaps matches TRBD1 (6 bases). CDR3 in amino acids: CASSPTGDGYTF. The CDR3 nucleotides read TGTGCCAGCTCACCGACAGGTGATGGCTACACCTTC.